A selection of T cell receptor beta chains follows, all from one sample in a study of blood T cell repertoires in COVID-19. Sequencing was performed with immunoSEQ multiplex PCR; in TCRdb, only in-frame clones are kept and a portion is missing. This table holds around 200,000 clones, about 86% found once. Sequences were obtained from peripheral blood. The source is a man younger than 35 with active or convalescent COVID-19. Each CDR3 is given with its conserved first and last residue. The order of the fields is V gene, CDR3 protein.

>TRBV10-2
CASRASGFNNEQFF
>TRBV2
CACSDRWTEAFF
>TRBV7-9
CASSSKGETTYGYTF
>TRBV7-9
CASSLLAGEQFF
>TRBV6-2/TRBV6-3
CASSSLAGVDEQFF
>TRBV7-9
CASSADRGTDTQYF
>TRBV20-1
CSARTEAGQYF
>TRBV10-3
CAITSSGGAQETQYF
>TRBV5-5
CASSTGGLGEKLFF
>TRBV15
CATSQQREGPDEQFF
>TRBV28
CASTRGTDTQYF
>TRBV6-5
CASTRTAFNEKLFF
>TRBV2
CASRTTMNTGELFF
>TRBV27
CASSPYPYNSPLHF
>TRBV19
CASSRTMNYGYTF
>TRBV29-1
CSVTGGRNEKLFF
>TRBV11-2
CASSLDRGTEAFF
>TRBV6-5
CASRPGTGYEKLFF
>TRBV6-2/TRBV6-3
CASSYGPGTGTSPLHF
>TRBV5-6
CASSLSGYNQPQHF
>TRBV6-5
CASRSLGGSYNEQFF
>TRBV7-2
CASSAPTGLNTEAFF
>TRBV7-2
CASSDRTGNQPQHF
>TRBV12-5
CASGPDTTNTGELFF
>TRBV2
CASSEFSGYGYTF
>TRBV5-1
CASSLEAGNEKLFF
>TRBV4-1
CASSHDDRSYTYNEQFF
>TRBV7-3
CASSSDRDLGYTF
>TRBV11-2
CASSPPHFVGSYYEQYF
>TRBV4-3
CASSQGTHRRDSAF
>TRBV7-8
CASSPGQGIWDNEQFF
>TRBV9
CASSVSGLGYEQYF
>TRBV5-1
CASSFGGNSNQPQHF
>TRBV5-1
CASSWGLAGVEDTQYF
>TRBV27
CASSLPGTEAFF
>TRBV5-4
CASSLQGLVNYGYTF
>TRBV5-1
CASSAEASGANVLTF
>TRBV19
CASSSTGGAYGYTF
>TRBV5-6
CASSSGQVNSPLHF
>TRBV6-6
CASIDDRDDEKLFF